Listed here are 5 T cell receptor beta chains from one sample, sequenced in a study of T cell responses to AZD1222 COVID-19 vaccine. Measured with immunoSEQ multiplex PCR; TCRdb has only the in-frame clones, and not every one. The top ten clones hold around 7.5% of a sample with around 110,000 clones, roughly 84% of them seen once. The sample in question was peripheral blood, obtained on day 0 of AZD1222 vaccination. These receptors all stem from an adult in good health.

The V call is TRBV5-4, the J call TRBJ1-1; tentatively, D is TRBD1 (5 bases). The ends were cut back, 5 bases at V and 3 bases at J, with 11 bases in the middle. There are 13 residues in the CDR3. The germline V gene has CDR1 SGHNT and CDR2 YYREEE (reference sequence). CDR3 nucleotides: TGTGCCAGCAGACTCGACAGTTACACTGAAGCTTTCTTT. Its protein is CASRLDSYTEAFF.

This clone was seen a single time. The CDR3 DNA is TGTGCCAGTAGTATAGCCGGGTCCGGTACAGATACGCAGTATTTT. This translates into CASSIAGSGTDTQYF. The chain recombines TRBV19 with TRBJ2-3; D not resolved. The V and J ends lost 1 base and 3 bases respectively, with 11 bases between them. The CDR3 extends over 15 amino acids. Per germline, CDR1 LNHDA and CDR2 SQIVND (reference sequence).

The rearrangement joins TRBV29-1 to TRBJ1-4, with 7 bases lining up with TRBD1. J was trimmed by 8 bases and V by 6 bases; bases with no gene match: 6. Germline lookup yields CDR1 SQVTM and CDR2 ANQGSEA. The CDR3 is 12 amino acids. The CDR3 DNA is TGCAGCGTCGGGACAGAGGGAGAAAAACTGTTTTTT. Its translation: CSVGTEGEKLFF.

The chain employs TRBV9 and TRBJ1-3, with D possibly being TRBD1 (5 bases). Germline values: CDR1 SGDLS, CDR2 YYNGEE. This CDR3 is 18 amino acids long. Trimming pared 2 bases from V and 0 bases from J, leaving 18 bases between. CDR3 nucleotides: TGTGCCAGCAGCGTTTCAGGGCAGCAAAGTCTCTCTGGAAACACCATATATTTT. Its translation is CASSVSGQQSLSGNTIYF.

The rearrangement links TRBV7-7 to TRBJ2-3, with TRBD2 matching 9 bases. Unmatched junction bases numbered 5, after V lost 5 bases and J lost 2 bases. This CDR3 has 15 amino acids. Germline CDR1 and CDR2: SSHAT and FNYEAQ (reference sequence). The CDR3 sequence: CASSASSGDTDTQYF. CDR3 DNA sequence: TGTGCCAGCAGCGCCTCTAGCGGGGACACAGATACGCAGTATTTT. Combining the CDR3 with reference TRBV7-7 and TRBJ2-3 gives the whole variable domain GAGVSQSPRYKVTKRGQDVTLRCDPISSHATLYWYQQALGQGPEFLTYFNYEAQPDKSGLPSDRFSAERPEGSISTLTIQRTEQRDSAMYRCASSASSGDTDTQYFGPGTRLTVL.